The 18 T cell receptor beta chains presented below share a single source sample, sequenced in a study of response to subunit inactivated influenza vaccine. TCRdb reprocessed the RT-PCR reads with MiXCR, giving one entry per CDR3 protein. Among about 520,000 distinct CDR3 sequences listed, over 25% were seen once. Sample: CD4+ T cells sorted from PBMCs, taken around 5 days after vaccination. These receptors all stem from a man aged 50 or older who received an inactivated influenza vaccine.

This chain connects TRBV29-1 to TRBJ2-5, with D perhaps TRBD1 or TRBD2 (5 bases each). The germline V and J ends were trimmed by 5 bases and 1 base, with 14 bases remaining between them. In germline, CDR1 is SQVTM, CDR2 ANQGSEA. This CDR3 is 14 amino acids long. CDR3 sequence (DNA): TGCAGCGTTAGCGGACACCTAATCCAAGAGACCCAGTACTTC. As protein: CSVSGHLIQETQYF.

This chain links TRBV5-6 with TRBJ1-2, with D hard to call. The germline gives CDR1 SGHDT, CDR2 YYEEEE. The CDR3 totals 11 residues. Trimming took 5 bases from V and 0 from J, leaving 2 bases between them. CDR3 coding DNA: TGTGCCAGCAGAGCTAACTATGGCTACACCTTC. It specifies CASRANYGYTF.

The V gene is TRBV14, the J gene TRBJ2-7; D ambiguous. Germline V gene sequence: CDR1 SGHDN, CDR2 FVKESK. The CDR3 covers 13 residues. Deletions cut 4 bases from V and 5 bases from J, with 12 bases between. The CDR3 reads CASSPGPKDEQYF. In DNA form, the CDR3 reads TGTGCCAGCAGCCCCGGTCCAAAGGACGAGCAGTACTTC.

The V and J genes are TRBV7-2 and TRBJ1-1, with D tentatively TRBD1 (5 bases). The CDR3 spans 14 residues. The germline V gene has CDR1 SGHTA and CDR2 FQGNSA. V dropped 3 bases and J dropped 4 bases, with 12 bases sitting between them. The CDR3 DNA reads TGTGCCAGCAGCTTCCCAGGGATGGGCACTGAAGCTTTCTTT. Translation gives CASSFPGMGTEAFF.

The CDR3 bases are TGTGCCAGCAGCGGTTCTAGCGGGACAGATACGCAGTATTTT. It translates to CASSGSSGTDTQYF. V and J are TRBV9 and TRBJ2-3; 8 nucleotides align to TRBD2. The V gene end was trimmed by 3 bases and the J gene end by 3 bases; junction bases not matched to a gene: 3. Germline lookup yields CDR1 SGDLS and CDR2 YYNGEE. The CDR3 extends over 14 amino acids.

This clonotype was counted only a few times. Germline and junction disagree at one end, which may indicate a read error. The genes are TRBV12-3 or TRBV12-4 and TRBJ1-1, with D possibly TRBD1 on 5 matching bases. This CDR3 contains 16 residues. CDR3 in DNA: TGTGCCAGCAGTCTAGCCACCGGGGTGGGGCGGACTGAAGCTTTCTTT. Protein: CASSLATGVGRTEAFF.

CDR3: CASRQGVSVYNEQFF. CDR3 sequence (DNA): TGTGCCAGCAGGCAGGGGGTCTCAGTTTACAATGAGCAGTTCTTC. The chain joins TRBV12-3 or TRBV12-4 to TRBJ2-1; 7 nucleotides match TRBD1. V shed 6 bases, J shed 4 bases, and the junction held 9 bases outside the gene matches. CDR3 length: 15 residues.

This chain joins TRBV12-3 or TRBV12-4 and TRBJ2-5; D ambiguous. With 5 bases removed from V and 7 bases from J, the gap between germline ends came to 11 bases. The CDR3 runs to 12 residues. The CDR3 is CASSPTYWTQYF. The CDR3 DNA sequence: TGTGCCAGCAGTCCCACATACTGGACCCAGTACTTC.

This sequence joins TRBV4-1 and TRBJ1-4; D is unclear. The V and J ends lost 2 bases and 1 base respectively, with 11 bases between them. The CDR3 is 16 amino acids. The germline V gene has CDR1 MGHRA and CDR2 YSYEKL. DNA of the CDR3: TGCGCCAGCAGCCAAAATTCCCCGGTAACTAATGAAAAACTGTTTTTT. Residues: CASSQNSPVTNEKLFF.

The J gene is TRBJ1-5, the V gene TRBV6-6; TRBD1 agrees at 8 bases. This CDR3 has 13 residues. The J segment lost 5 bases and the V segment lost 6 bases, leaving 3 bases of the junction unmatched. Germline V gene data show CDR1 as MNHNY and CDR2 as SVGAGI (reference sequence). CDR3 residues: CASRPTGDQPQHF. The CDR3 DNA follows: TGTGCCAGCAGACCGACAGGGGATCAGCCCCAGCATTTT.

The rearrangement links TRBV5-1 to TRBJ2-4; D may be TRBD1 or TRBD2 (5 bases each). The V gene's germline CDR1 is SGHRS and CDR2 YFSETQ. Trimming stripped 7 bases from V and 7 bases from J, with 18 bases between. The CDR3 runs to 14 residues. CDR3 region: CASARDAKRNIQYF. CDR3 nucleotide sequence: TGCGCCAGCGCTCGGGACGCTAAGAGGAACATTCAGTACTTC.

The rearrangement uses TRBV20-1 and TRBJ1-5; TRBD1 is a possible D gene (6 bases). Germline V gene data show CDR1 as DFQATT and CDR2 as SNEGSKA (reference sequence). V was trimmed by 3 bases and J by 2 bases, leaving 14 bases between them. The CDR3 has 15 residues. In DNA form, the CDR3 reads TGCAGTGCTAGTAGAGGGGCAGGGGGCAATCAGCCCCAGCATTTT. Its translation is CSASRGAGGNQPQHF.

The chain carries TRBV6-1 and TRBJ1-5, with a tentative D call TRBD1 (6 bases). V shed 5 bases and J shed 7 bases, with 15 bases lying between them. The germline CDR1 and CDR2 sequences are MNHNS and SASEGT. The CDR3 contains 14 residues. CDR3 DNA: TGTGCCAGCAGTCAGGGGCCACGAGGGCAGCCCCAGCATTTT. It encodes CASSQGPRGQPQHF.

The chain has TRBV4-3 and TRBJ2-2; the match to TRBD1 covers 7 bases. Looked up from germline, CDR1 is LGHNA and CDR2 is YSLEER. The V gene end was trimmed by 5 bases and the J gene end by 5 bases; junction bases not matched to a gene: 5. The CDR3 totals 14 residues. The CDR3 spells CASSVWTGTGELFF. In DNA, the CDR3 is TGCGCCAGCAGCGTATGGACAGGAACCGGGGAGCTGTTTTTT.

The sample holds a few counts of this clonotype. The gene calls are TRBV4-2 and TRBJ1-6, with 7 positions matching TRBD1. The CDR3 covers 21 residues. The J segment lost 4 bases and the V segment lost 0 bases, leaving 18 bases of the junction unmatched. Germline CDR1 reads LGHNA; CDR2 reads YNFKEQ. CDR3 sequence (DNA): TGTGCCAGCAGCCAAGAACCGCACCGGACAGGTCCCGAGGTGTATAATTCACCCCTCCACTTT. This gives the protein CASSQEPHRTGPEVYNSPLHF.

The chain joins TRBV7-2 to TRBJ2-7, with 9 bases aligning to TRBD1. Germline V gene sequence: CDR1 SGHTA, CDR2 FQGNSA. CDR3 size: 16 residues. Germline trimming cut 0 bases from V and 7 bases from J; bases unmatched to any gene: 10. The CDR3: CASSLAFAGTGNEQYF. CDR3 coding DNA: TGTGCCAGCAGCTTAGCCTTCGCCGGGACAGGGAATGAGCAGTACTTC.

This clonotype came up a few times. The gene calls are TRBV28 and TRBJ2-7, with D hard to call. CDR3 length: 13 residues. V lost 7 bases, J lost 3 bases, and 13 bases lay in between. The germline gives CDR1 MDHEN, CDR2 SYDVKM. The CDR3 DNA is TGTGCCAGCACCCGAGACACTTACTACGAGCAGTACTTC. Residues: CASTRDTYYEQYF.

The chain uses TRBV28 and TRBJ2-7; 10 bases fit TRBD1. CDR1 is MDHEN and CDR2 is SYDVKM in the germline V gene. This CDR3 contains 14 residues. The V and J ends lost 8 bases and 7 bases, in that order; junction bases with no gene match: 11. Here the CDR3 reads CASQETGGLREQYF. The CDR3 DNA reads as TGTGCCAGCCAGGAGACAGGGGGCCTTAGGGAGCAGTACTTC. The variable domain in full, completed from reference TRBV28 and TRBJ2-7, reads DVKVTQSSRYLVKRTGEKVFLECVQDMDHENMFWYRQDPGLGLRLIYFSYDVKMKEKGDIPEGYSVSREKKERFSLILESASTNQTSMYLCASQETGGLREQYFGPGTRLTVT.